Listed here is a single T cell receptor (beta chain). Clones were read by immunoSEQ multiplex PCR, and TCRdb kept only the in-frame ones, dropping some. The sample lists 60,000 to 65,000 clones; about 86% were seen once. These data are taken from a study of technical replicates of blood from a handful of donors. Looked up from germline, CDR1 is SGDLS and CDR2 is YYNGEE. Trimming took off 2 bases at V and 4 bases at J, with 16 bases between the two ends. The CDR3 extends over 15 amino acids. The sequenced sample consisted of PBMCs. This rearrangement joins TRBV9 to TRBJ2-7; D is perhaps TRBD1 (5 bases). This clonotype was sampled from a human donor in good health. Some clones in this sample may be carry-over from other donors' samples. CDR3: CASSVGSGSPYEQYF. The CDR3 DNA reads TGTGCCAGCAGCGTCGGCTCAGGGTCTCCTTACGAGCAGTACTTC.